This T cell receptor (beta chain) was sequenced during a study of sequential checkpoint blockade in melanoma. Treatment indicated: randomized to nivolumab then ipilimumab (arm A) or the reverse (arm B). Live CD3+CD8+ CD19− CD56− cells were sorted from PBMCs. The table came from immunoSEQ multiplex PCR; TCRdb's copy has only in-frame clones and leaves some out. Of about 12,000 clones in the sample, about 79% were seen once. Germline V gene lookup returns CDR1 MDHEN and CDR2 SYDVKM. V dropped 6 bases and J dropped 2 bases, with 17 bases sitting between them. The CDR3 loop spans 15 amino acids. The sequenced sample was CD8+ T cells sorted from blood (inferred from file names), obtained from a patient given nivolumab and ipilimumab in sequence. The J gene is TRBJ2-7, the V gene TRBV28; perhaps TRBD1 as D (5 bases). The TCR originated in a human donor with melanoma. CDR3 protein: CASSPGMIWAYEQYF. The CDR3 DNA is TGTGCCAGCAGCCCAGGGATGATATGGGCCTACGAGCAGTACTTC.